What follows are 18 T cell receptor beta chains derived from one specimen sequenced in a study of response to subunit inactivated influenza vaccine. TCRdb re-analysed the RT-PCR reads in MiXCR, keeping a single row per CDR3 protein. The sample includes about 620,000 distinct CDR3 sequences, approximately 10% of them seen just once. The data were also submitted as part of a second study, on T cells expressing NK-cell markers. That source notes: Beta-chain TCR cDNA was generated via 5'RACE template switching with UMIs.

Sequenced here: PBMCs from blood, sampled on the day of vaccination. These receptors originate from a man in his forties or fifties who received an inactivated influenza vaccine.

This clonotype was seen a few times. J is TRBJ2-5 and V is TRBV9; D may correspond to TRBD1 or TRBD2 (5 bases each). CDR1 is SGDLS, CDR2 YYNGEE, per germline. The V and J ends lost 3 bases and 1 base respectively, with 10 bases between them. This CDR3 region has 14 residues. The CDR3 nucleotides read TGTGCCAGCAGCGGGGGACGGATCCAAGAGACCCAGTACTTC. Translation: CASSGGRIQETQYF.

This clonotype was counted between two and nine times. This rearrangement joins TRBV6-1 to TRBJ2-7, with 10 bases matching TRBD1. V was clipped by 1 base and J by 4 bases; unmatched bases: 1. There are 14 residues in the CDR3. Germline-derived CDR1 and CDR2 are MNHNS and SASEGT. This CDR3 is CASSEGTGGYEQYF. CDR3 in DNA: TGTGCCAGCAGTGAAGGGACAGGGGGGTACGAGCAGTACTTC.

V gene TRBV24-1 combines with J gene TRBJ1-1, with TRBD1 matching over 11 bases. The germline gives CDR1 KGHDR, CDR2 SFDVKD. The CDR3 length is 12 residues. Trimming took 7 bases from V and 7 from J; bases not matched to a gene: 1. The CDR3 spells CATRGTGGEAFF. The CDR3 nucleotides are TGTGCCACCAGGGGGACAGGGGGTGAAGCTTTCTTT.

This clonotype has only one observation. This chain uses TRBV6-5 with TRBJ2-6, with 10 bases lining up with TRBD1. The CDR3 is made up of 17 amino acids. CDR1 MNHEY and CDR2 SVGAGI come from the germline V gene. The ends lost 0 bases at V and 2 bases at J; junction bases unmatched: 1. The CDR3 spells CASSYSGQGAGANVLTF. CDR3 nucleotide sequence: TGTGCCAGCAGTTACTCAGGACAGGGGGCTGGGGCCAACGTCCTGACTTTC.

This clonotype was recorded a few times. The chain is built from TRBV15 and TRBJ2-7; D possibly corresponds to TRBD2 (6 bases). In germline, CDR1 is LNHNV, CDR2 YYDKDF (reference sequence). Trimming removed 0 bases from V and 4 bases from J, with 16 bases in between. The CDR3 is 16 residues long. The CDR3 region has the DNA TGTGCCACCAGCAGAGATCGTATTGACGGGAGTTACGAGCAGTACTTC. It is translated as CATSRDRIDGSYEQYF.

There are many counts of this clonotype. The rearrangement links TRBV24-1 to TRBJ1-5, with D possibly matching TRBD1 (5 bases). This CDR3 comprises 17 residues. Trimming removed 3 bases from V and 8 bases from J, with 22 bases in between. CDR1 and CDR2 (germline): KGHDR, SFDVKD. This CDR3 is CATSDHYDIWAGKPQHF. CDR3 DNA sequence: TGTGCCACCAGTGATCACTACGACATCTGGGCAGGGAAGCCCCAGCATTTT.

There are many counts of this clonotype. This chain links TRBV12-3 or TRBV12-4 with TRBJ2-5; 9 bases match TRBD1. V shed 6 bases, J shed 5 bases, and the junction held 7 bases outside the gene matches. There are 14 residues in the CDR3. The DNA of the CDR3 is TGTGCCAGCAGATTACAGGGGGCTTGGGAGACCCAGTACTTC. Protein sequence: CASRLQGAWETQYF.

This clonotype turned up a few times. The chain carries TRBV28 and TRBJ2-4; a weak D match, TRBD2 (6 bases). V gave up 7 bases and J gave up 3 bases, with 16 bases separating them. Looked up from germline, CDR1 is MDHEN and CDR2 is SYDVKM. The CDR3 is made up of 15 amino acids. As DNA, the CDR3 is TGTGCCAGCAACCAAGGAGGGGCAGGCAAAAACATTCAGTACTTC. Translated: CASNQGGAGKNIQYF.

This clonotype came up many times. This chain connects TRBV9 to TRBJ2-1; 7 bases align to TRBD2. CDR1 SGDLS and CDR2 YYNGEE come from the germline V gene. This CDR3 spans 14 amino acids. The J segment lost 8 bases and the V segment lost 0 bases, leaving 5 bases of the junction unmatched. The DNA of the CDR3 is TGTGCCAGCAGCGTAGAATGGGGAGGGGATGAGCAGTTCTTC. This sequence encodes CASSVEWGGDEQFF.

The sample holds a few counts of this clonotype. The chain links TRBV5-1 to TRBJ2-1; D may be TRBD1 or TRBD2 (5 bases each). CDR1 and CDR2 (germline): SGHRS, YFSETQ. This CDR3 has 16 residues. The V gene lost 1 base and the J gene lost 0 bases, with 11 bases spanning the gap. The DNA of the CDR3 is TGCGCCAGCAGCTTGATTCCGGGGACCTCCTACAATGAGCAGTTCTTC. Residues: CASSLIPGTSYNEQFF.

The chain is built from TRBV20-1 and TRBJ2-1; weak D call: TRBD2 (6 bases). The V gene lost 0 bases and the J gene lost 9 bases, with 21 bases spanning the gap. The CDR3 runs to 16 residues. Germline assignment: CDR1 DFQATT and CDR2 SNEGSKA (reference sequence). This CDR3 is CSARDLGGGPFIEQFF. The CDR3 DNA is TGCAGTGCTAGAGATCTGGGGGGTGGCCCCTTCATTGAGCAGTTCTTC.

Ten or more counts support this clonotype. J is TRBJ2-1 and V is TRBV11-1; 13 nucleotides line up with TRBD2. CDR3 length equals 19 residues. The germline V gene has CDR1 SGHAT and CDR2 FQDESV (reference sequence). V trimming: 5 bases; J trimming: 5 bases; junction bases outside the gene matches: 15. The CDR3 DNA reads as TGTGCCAGCAGCGGAGTGGGACTAGCGGGATACTATCTCAACAATGAGCAGTTCTTC. Its protein is CASSGVGLAGYYLNNEQFF. Full variable domain (outside the CDR3, taken from reference TRBV11-1 and TRBJ2-1): EAEVAQSPRYKITEKSQAVAFWCDPISGHATLYWYRQILGQGPELLVQFQDESVVDDSQLPKDRFSAERLKGVDSTLKIQPAELGDSAMYLCASSGVGLAGYYLNNEQFFGPGTRLTVL.

V is TRBV5-1 and J is TRBJ2-2; possibly TRBD2 for D (6 bases). V dropped 6 bases and J dropped 6 bases, with 12 bases sitting between them. The CDR3 covers 13 residues. Looked up from germline, CDR1 is SGHRS and CDR2 is YFSETQ. In DNA, the CDR3 is TGCGCCAGCACCGCCGGGGGTCCCGGGGAGCTGTTTTTT. Translated, it gives CASTAGGPGELFF.

In its sample, this clonotype was seen a few times. The chain carries TRBV12-3 or TRBV12-4 and TRBJ2-1; 7 bases agree with TRBD2. The J segment lost 9 bases and the V segment lost 3 bases, leaving 8 bases of the junction unmatched. CDR3 length: 14 amino acids. The CDR3 DNA sequence: TGTGCCAGCAGTTTTAGGGCCGGCGGGGGTGAGCAGTTCTTC. Protein product: CASSFRAGGGEQFF.

This clonotype has just a few counts. V usage is TRBV20-1 and J usage is TRBJ1-1; D is possibly TRBD1 (5 bases). The CDR3 is made up of 13 amino acids. Germline V lookup: CDR1 DFQATT, CDR2 SNEGSKA (reference sequence). In DNA, the CDR3 is TGCAGCGCCCAGGGTCGTTCGGACACTGAAGCTTTCTTT. It encodes CSAQGRSDTEAFF.

This rearrangement joins TRBV28 to TRBJ1-4; tentatively, D is TRBD1 (5 bases). V lost 3 bases and J lost 8, with 10 bases in between. This CDR3 has 13 amino acids. CDR1 and CDR2 (germline): MDHEN, SYDVKM. This CDR3 is CASSFQGREKLFF. CDR3 nucleotides: TGTGCCAGCAGTTTCCAGGGTCGGGAAAAACTGTTTTTT.

This clonotype has a count of ten or more. The CDR3 nucleotides read TGTGCCAGCAGGACAGGGGGCAGTAATGAAAAACTGTTTTTT. As protein: CASRTGGSNEKLFF. The V call is TRBV28, the J call TRBJ1-4, with TRBD1 matching 10 bases. The trim removed 6 bases at V and 4 bases at J, leaving 2 bases unmatched. Germline V CDR1 and CDR2: MDHEN, SYDVKM. This CDR3 contains 14 residues.

This clonotype was observed many times. The J gene is TRBJ1-1, the V gene TRBV5-1; TRBD1 agrees at 7 bases. V shed 4 bases and J 0 bases; nucleotides not matched to a gene: 3. CDR1 and CDR2 from the germline V gene are SGHRS and YFSETQ. The CDR3 loop spans 14 amino acids. This chain's CDR3 is CASSEGQLNTEAFF. DNA for the CDR3: TGCGCCAGCAGCGAGGGACAGCTGAACACTGAAGCTTTCTTT.